The clone carrying this T cell receptor beta chain was seen ten or more times. This specimen comes from a study of blood T cells in healthy people across ages. The CDR3 totals 14 residues. The germline CDR1 and CDR2 sequences are MNHNY and SVGAGI (reference sequence). V was trimmed by 2 bases and J by 7 bases, leaving 11 bases between them. Next came a second PCR, run for roughly 6 to 11 cycles, which used a sample-barcoded 5' primer along with a J-beta primer mix. TCRdb reprocessed the 5' RACE reads with MiXCR, giving one entry per CDR3 protein. The repertoire holds about 650,000 distinct CDR3 sequences, with over 40% as singletons.

This sequence originates from an elderly woman in good health. The gene calls are TRBV6-6 and TRBJ1-4; possible D gene TRBD1, 5 bases. Material: blood. The CDR3 sequence: CASSYIRGFEKLFF. The CDR3 DNA is TGTGCCAGCAGTTACATTAGGGGTTTTGAAAAACTGTTTTTT.